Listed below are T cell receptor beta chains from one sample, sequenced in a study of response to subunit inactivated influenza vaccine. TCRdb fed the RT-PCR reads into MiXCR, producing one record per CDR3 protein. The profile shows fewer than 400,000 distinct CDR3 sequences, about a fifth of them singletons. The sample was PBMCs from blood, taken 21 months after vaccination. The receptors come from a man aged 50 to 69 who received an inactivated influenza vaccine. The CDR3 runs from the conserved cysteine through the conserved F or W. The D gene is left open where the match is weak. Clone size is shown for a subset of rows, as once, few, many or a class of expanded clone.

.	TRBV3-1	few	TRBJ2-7	CASSQDLSYAYEQYF	TGTGCCAGCAGCCAAGATCTGTCCTATGCTTACGAGCAGTACTTC
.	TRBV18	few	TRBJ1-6	CASSPGAQDSYNSPLHF	TGTGCCAGCTCACCGGGAGCCCAGGACAGCTATAATTCACCCCTCCACTTT
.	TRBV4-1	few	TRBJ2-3	CASRLADGTDTQYF	TGCGCCAGCAGGTTGGCGGACGGCACAGATACGCAGTATTTT
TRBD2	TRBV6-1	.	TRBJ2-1	CASSVLAGGPNEQFF	TGTGCCAGCAGCGTCCTAGCGGGGGGGCCCAATGAGCAGTTCTTC
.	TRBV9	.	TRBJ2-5	CASSAFAVETQYF	TGTGCCAGCAGCGCGTTTGCCGTGGAGACCCAGTACTTC
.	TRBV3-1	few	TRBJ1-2	CASSQGVSVLYGYTF	TGTGCCAGCAGCCAAGGCGTTTCAGTGCTCTATGGCTACACCTTC
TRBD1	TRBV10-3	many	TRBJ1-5	CAISEIGTDSNQPQHF	TGTGCCATCAGTGAGATAGGGACAGATAGCAATCAGCCCCAGCATTTT
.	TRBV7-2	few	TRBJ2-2	CASSPGTNFNTGELFF	TGTGCCAGCAGCCCCGGGACAAACTTTAACACCGGGGAGCTGTTTTTT
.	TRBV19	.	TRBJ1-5	CASSIMRRGRGNQPQHF	TGTGCCAGTAGTATAATGCGCCGGGGGCGAGGAAATCAGCCCCAGCATTTT
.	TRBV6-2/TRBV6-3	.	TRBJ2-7	CASSYRDYEQYF	TGTGCCAGCAGTTACAGAGACTACGAGCAGTACTTC
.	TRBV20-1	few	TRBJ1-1	CSASHGTLNTEAFF	TGCAGTGCTAGTCACGGCACGTTGAACACTGAAGCTTTCTTT